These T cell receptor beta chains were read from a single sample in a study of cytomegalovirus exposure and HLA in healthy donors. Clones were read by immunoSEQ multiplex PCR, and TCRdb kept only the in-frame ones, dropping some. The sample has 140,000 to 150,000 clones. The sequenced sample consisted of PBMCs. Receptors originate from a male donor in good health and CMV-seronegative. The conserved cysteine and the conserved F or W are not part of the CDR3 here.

TSSQEHPSFYYGYT	TRBV1	14
ASSQTSGRAEQY	TRBV6-5	12
ASSPLRGANYGYT	TRBV19	13
ASSPLAGGGNEQF	TRBV18	13
ASSLPGTGRSSFFTEAF	TRBV7-9	17
ASSTGLNTEAF	TRBV25-1	11
SAAGYNEQF	TRBV20-1	9
ASSPKAVQETQY	TRBV27	12
ASSSGTGVYEQY	TRBV5-1	12
AWSLTSPSSYEQY	TRBV30	13
ASSPGTGFSGNTIY	TRBV18	14
ASSQRAGGSHNQPQH	TRBV4-2	15
ASSFNRGSYEQY	TRBV5-8	12
ASMPGQVYEQY	TRBV2	11
ASSPSLVEAF	TRBV7-9	10
AWSGGAGETQY	TRBV30	11